This T cell receptor beta chain comes out of a study of blood T cell repertoires in COVID-19 (dated by TCRdb to about 2020). Regarding the complete study: The collaborator samples originated in the United States, Italy and Spain and spanned the acute and convalescent phases of COVID-19. The material from the prospective study consisted of cDNA or gDNA derived from T cells, B-cell-depleted T cells, or PBMCs. The dataset comprised deeply sampled blood TCRbeta repertoires from subjects exposed to, actively infected with, or recovered from COVID-19. The repertoires were released in a freely available public database meant as a resource for research on the immune response to SARS-CoV-2. Samples came from the ongoing ImmuneRACE study (first 160 participants) plus 1,254 subjects from 6 global collaborators. A de-identified subject ID, COVID-19 status, age in years and sex were almost always included in the sample metadata. Where available, HLA class I and class II types were taken from metadata supplied by the sample provider and were not determined by assay-based typing.

On the study overall, not on this receptor specifically: How much clinical and demographic metadata was included differed by source and by participant, and the metadata was provided uncurated.

A word on this clone: Its antigen is still unknown. Base qualities are not provided; no much larger clone lies one nucleotide away.

One collaborating source in Seattle enrolled patients during active infection and followed them longitudinally through the course of disease. The collaborating institutions used their own protocols to collect whole blood in K2EDTA tubes. For TCRbeta analysis, collaborator samples were shipped as frozen whole blood, as isolated PBMCs, or as DNA extracted from either sample type. V is shortened by 4 bases, J by 0 bases, and the region joining them spans 9 bases. The germline V gene sets CDR1 to SGHNT and CDR2 to YENEEA. Spanning cysteine to phenylalanine, the CDR3 consists of 14 amino acids. The read is trimmed to its CDR3 DNA, 42 bases read in frame from base 1. TCRbeta CDR3 regions were amplified from genomic DNA using the immunoSEQ Assay, a bias-controlled multiplex PCR. The original pipeline was this. The number of nucleated cells in each sample was estimated by amplification of reference gene primers within the assay. Sequence reads were collapsed and filtered to measure the absolute abundance of every unique TCRbeta CDR3 rearrangement. For each sample, productive Simpson clonality was calculated by taking the square root of Simpson's diversity index across productive rearrangements. Drawn from immuneACCESS, this table holds only the in-frame rearrangements with V and J called that TCRdb kept. Clones are partly lost; checked studies trace under half to an unresolved V gene and leave the rest unexplained. Clone size and V and J calls were adopted from that table, with D and trimming inferred from the DNA. The sample has roughly 400,000 clones on record, roughly 86% of them singletons. 2.3% of the sample goes to the ten largest clones.

Sequencing was carried out using peripheral blood. In this chain, TRBV11-3 is recombined with TRBJ1-1; the D gene is not confidently resolved. This sequence originates from a woman aged 55-69 years with COVID-19, enrolled during active disease. The DNA sequence reads TGTGCCAGCAGCTCTCCCGTTATGAACACTGAAGCTTTCTTT. This sequence encodes CASSSPVMNTEAFF. The CDR3 plus the reference TRBV11-3 and TRBJ1-1 genes for the other parts give the full variable domain: EAGVVQSPRYKIIEKKQPVAFWCNPISGHNTLYWYLQNLGQGPELLIRYENEEAVDDSQLPKDRFSAERLKGVDSTLKIQPAELGDSAVYLCASSSPVMNTEAFFGQGTRLTVV.